Following are 23 T cell receptor beta chains from one sample sequenced in a study of T-cell reconstitution after alpha-beta-depleted transplantation in children. Preparation of the TCRbeta library was carried out with unique molecular identifiers. One entry per CDR3 protein results from TCRdb running MiXCR on the PCR reads. The sample records some 350,000 distinct CDR3 sequences, under 20% being singletons. Here the sequenced sample was PBMCs, mostly from graft donor cells, taken 360 days after TCRalphabeta/CD19-depleted stem cell transplant. These receptors all come from a male patient aged 2 to 9 who had a stem cell transplant for acute lymphoblastic leukemia, so the T cells may come from the graft donor.

This clonotype was observed a few times. V and J are TRBV4-1 and TRBJ2-7; D gene uncertain. Germline V gene data show CDR1 as MGHRA and CDR2 as YSYEKL. This CDR3 region has 14 residues. V was trimmed by 0 bases and J by 2 bases, leaving 8 bases between them. The CDR3 nucleotides are TGCGCCAGCAGCCAAGATAACGTAGCCTACGAGCAGTACTTC. Its translation: CASSQDNVAYEQYF.

The chain employs TRBV27 and TRBJ2-1; D gene unclear. CDR3 size: 13 residues. Trimming cost V 5 bases and J 3 bases, with 8 bases left between them. CDR1 is MNHEY and CDR2 is SMNVEV in the germline V gene (reference sequence). Written as DNA, the CDR3 is TGTGCCAGCAGTCCCGAGTACTACAATGAGCAGTTCTTC. This encodes CASSPEYYNEQFF.

The V gene is TRBV7-2, the J gene TRBJ2-3; D possibly corresponds to TRBD1 (5 bases). Germline-derived CDR1 and CDR2 are SGHTA and FQGNSA. Deletions cut 5 bases from V and 3 bases from J, with 15 bases between. This CDR3 spans 15 amino acids. CDR3 in amino acids: CASSLEAGRTDTQYF. The DNA of the CDR3 is TGTGCCAGCAGCCTCGAGGCAGGGCGGACAGATACGCAGTATTTT.

This clonotype turned up a few times. This chain connects TRBV4-2 to TRBJ2-1, with TRBD1 matching over 8 bases. The germline V gene encodes CDR1 LGHNA and CDR2 YNFKEQ. Trimming cost V 0 bases and J 3 bases; bases outside gene matches: 13. The CDR3 covers 19 residues. The CDR3 sequence: CASSQDNTVGTGYYNEQFF. DNA of the CDR3: TGTGCCAGCAGCCAAGATAACACTGTCGGGACAGGATACTACAATGAGCAGTTCTTC.

The chain is built from TRBV20-1 and TRBJ2-1; D unclear. Germline loops: CDR1 DFQATT, CDR2 SNEGSKA (reference sequence). Trimming left V 1 base short and J 0 bases short, with 13 bases between. This CDR3 has 16 amino acids. This CDR3 reads CSARGPRRGSYNEQFF. The CDR3 DNA follows: TGCAGTGCTAGAGGCCCACGGCGCGGCTCCTACAATGAGCAGTTCTTC.

V usage is TRBV29-1 and J usage is TRBJ1-1; 9 bases agree with TRBD1. Germline CDR1 is SQVTM and CDR2 is ANQGSEA. J was trimmed by 7 bases and V by 6 bases; bases with no gene match: 6. CDR3 length: 12 residues. The CDR3 DNA is TGCAGCGTCGCCGGGACAGGGCGTGAAGCTTTCTTT. Residues: CSVAGTGREAFF.

The V and J genes are TRBV3-1 and TRBJ2-5; possible D gene TRBD2, 5 bases. In germline, CDR1 is LGHDT, CDR2 YNNKEL (reference sequence). The CDR3 length is 12 residues. Trimming cost V 4 bases and J 5 bases, with 8 bases left between them. Here the CDR3 DNA reads TGTGCCAGCAGCCCGGGATGGGAGACCCAGTACTTC. This translates into CASSPGWETQYF.

The genes are TRBV9 and TRBJ2-1; the match to TRBD2 covers 8 bases. Trimming at V came to 1 base and at J to 2 bases, leaving 5 bases not matched to a gene. This CDR3 is 16 amino acids long. Looked up from germline, CDR1 is SGDLS and CDR2 is YYNGEE. In DNA, the CDR3 is TGTGCCAGCAGCGTACAGTGGGGACTAGCCTACAATGAGCAGTTCTTC. It translates to CASSVQWGLAYNEQFF.

This clonotype was seen only a few times. This chain uses TRBV20-1 with TRBJ2-7; 11 bases match TRBD2. This CDR3 is 14 amino acids long. Per germline, CDR1 DFQATT and CDR2 SNEGSKA (reference sequence). J was trimmed by 0 bases and V by 3 bases; bases with no gene match: 1. The CDR3 bases are TGCAGTGCTAGGGGACTAGCGGTCTCCTACGAGCAGTACTTC. Its translation is CSARGLAVSYEQYF.

In this sample, this clonotype turned up a few times. The rearrangement uses TRBV11-1 and TRBJ2-6; 11 nucleotides match TRBD2. The CDR3 contains 21 residues. Germline V gene lookup returns CDR1 SGHAT and CDR2 FQDESV (reference sequence). V shed 3 bases, J shed 2 bases, and the junction held 15 bases outside the gene matches. The CDR3 reads CASSFRTSGRNPLAGANVLTF. In DNA, the CDR3 is TGTGCCAGCAGCTTTCGCACTAGCGGGAGAAACCCCTTGGCTGGGGCCAACGTCCTGACTTTC.

As DNA, the CDR3 is TGTGCCAGCACCCCGGGACCGGACAGGAAAGAGACCCAGTACTTC. Its translation is CASTPGPDRKETQYF. V and J are TRBV9 and TRBJ2-5, with 7 nucleotides matching TRBD1. V trimming: 6 bases; J trimming: 3 bases; junction bases outside the gene matches: 11. Per germline, CDR1 SGDLS and CDR2 YYNGEE. This CDR3 is built from 15 residues.

CDR3 in DNA: TGTGCCAGCAGTCCTGCACTAGGGGTGGAGACCCAGTACTTC. The encoded protein is CASSPALGVETQYF. The chain employs TRBV12-3 or TRBV12-4 and TRBJ2-5, with D perhaps matching TRBD1 or TRBD2 (5 bases each). V lost 5 bases, J lost 5 bases, and 15 bases lay in between. The CDR3 consists of 14 residues.

This chain links TRBV30 with TRBJ2-3, with 7 bases that match TRBD2. The length of the CDR3 is 12 residues. Germline CDR1 reads GTSNPN; CDR2 reads SVGIG (reference sequence). J gave up 9 bases and V 5 bases, and 8 bases lay outside the gene matches. The CDR3 nucleotides are TGTGCCTGGGGCCCGGGGAGGGACACGCAGTATTTT. It translates to CAWGPGRDTQYF.

This clonotype was seen a handful of times. The chain joins TRBV28 to TRBJ1-5; D not certain. V dropped 2 bases and J dropped 7 bases, with 15 bases sitting between them. Germline V gene data show CDR1 as MDHEN and CDR2 as SYDVKM. This CDR3 spans 15 amino acids. In DNA, the CDR3 is TGTGCCAGCAGTTTAGGTGGATCACCAAGACAGCCCCAGCATTTT. Its protein product is CASSLGGSPRQPQHF. Using reference TRBV28 and TRBJ1-5 for the parts outside the CDR3, the full variable domain is DVKVTQSSRYLVKRTGEKVFLECVQDMDHENMFWYRQDPGLGLRLIYFSYDVKMKEKGDIPEGYSVSREKKERFSLILESASTNQTSMYLCASSLGGSPRQPQHFGDGTRLSIL.

V gene TRBV7-6 combines with J gene TRBJ2-1; 7 nucleotides agree with TRBD2. CDR3 length: 17 amino acids. V dropped 5 bases and J dropped 3; count of bases not matched to a gene: 13. Germline CDR1 is SGHVS and CDR2 is FNYEAQ. CDR3 coding DNA: TGTGCCAGCAGCATCCATTGGGGGAGCGGGGACTACAATGAGCAGTTCTTC. It specifies CASSIHWGSGDYNEQFF.

The chain joins TRBV4-3 to TRBJ2-2, with TRBD2 matching over 9 bases. The V gene end was trimmed by 0 bases and the J gene end by 4 bases; junction bases not matched to a gene: 9. Germline CDR1 and CDR2: LGHNA and YSLEER. The CDR3 has 18 residues. The CDR3, as DNA: TGCGCCAGCAGCCAAGATCGGTGGGCGGGAGGGTTCACCGGGGAGCTGTTTTTT. It is translated as CASSQDRWAGGFTGELFF.

This clonotype was recorded at least ten times. The chain's CDR3 is CASSVGGSSQETQYF. The CDR3 nucleotides read TGTGCCAGCAGCGTGGGGGGTTCCTCCCAAGAGACCCAGTACTTC. The chain has TRBV9 and TRBJ2-5; maybe TRBD2 (6 bases). V lost 2 bases, J lost 1 base, and 12 bases lay in between. CDR3 length: 15 residues. The germline gives CDR1 SGDLS, CDR2 YYNGEE. Based on the CDR3 plus reference TRBV9 and TRBJ2-5, the full variable domain is DSGVTQTPKHLITATGQRVTLRCSPRSGDLSVYWYQQSLDQGLQFLIQYYNGEERAKGNILERFSAQQFPDLHSELNLSSLELGDSALYFCASSVGGSSQETQYFGPGTRLLVL.

This clonotype was seen a handful of times. The rearrangement uses TRBV29-1 and TRBJ2-3, with TRBD2 matching 8 bases. The CDR3 spans 14 residues. The V gene's germline CDR1 is SQVTM and CDR2 ANQGSEA. The trim removed 3 bases at V and 6 bases at J, leaving 8 bases unmatched. CDR3 DNA sequence: TGCAGCGTTGACCCCGGGACTAGTGCGGATACGCAGTATTTT. Translation: CSVDPGTSADTQYF.

This clonotype was observed a handful of times. The chain joins TRBV30 to TRBJ2-2; D is uncertain. Germline CDR1 GTSNPN, CDR2 SVGIG (reference sequence). Trimming took 0 bases from V and 3 from J, leaving 5 bases between them. CDR3 length: 13 residues. CDR3 nucleotides: TGTGCCTGGAGTGTGGTACACACCGGGGAGCTGTTTTTT. Protein product: CAWSVVHTGELFF.

The chain is built from TRBV10-3 and TRBJ2-7; 9 bases are shared with TRBD1. Per germline, CDR1 ENHRY and CDR2 SYGVKD. The CDR3 has 16 amino acids. V shed 4 bases, J shed 2 bases, and the junction held 9 bases outside the gene matches. The CDR3 sequence is CAISVGPGQGAYEQYF. The CDR3 DNA reads TGTGCCATCAGTGTGGGACCGGGACAGGGAGCCTACGAGCAGTACTTC.

This clonotype came up a few times. The chain links TRBV15 to TRBJ2-1; possibly TRBD1 or TRBD2 for D (5 bases each). The length of the CDR3 is 13 residues. Germline V gene data show CDR1 as LNHNV and CDR2 as YYDKDF (reference sequence). V was cut by 4 bases and J by 2 bases, with 6 bases left in between. The DNA of the CDR3 is TGTGCCACCAGCACGGGGCCCTACAATGAGCAGTTCTTC. Its translation is CATSTGPYNEQFF.

This clonotype was detected only a few times. The CDR3 here is CASSPGTTGELFF. DNA for the CDR3: TGTGCCAGCAGCCCCGGGACTACCGGGGAGCTGTTTTTT. The J gene is TRBJ2-2, the V gene TRBV4-2, with D maybe TRBD2 (6 bases). Deletions cut 4 bases from V and 5 bases from J, with 8 bases between. The CDR3 covers 13 residues. CDR1 and CDR2 (germline): LGHNA, YNFKEQ.

V is TRBV3-1 and J is TRBJ2-2; D unclear. Trimming pared 7 bases from V and 1 base from J, leaving 25 bases between. This CDR3 has 19 residues. CDR1 and CDR2 (germline): LGHDT, YNNKEL (reference sequence). CDR3 sequence (DNA): TGTGCCAGCATCGACGTAGGGTTAGCCCCCGATCAGAACACCGGGGAGCTGTTTTTT. Translation gives CASIDVGLAPDQNTGELFF.